The 15 T cell receptor beta chains reported below all come from one sample, sequenced in a study of blood T cells in healthy people across ages. The second PCR ran 7 to 11 cycles with a sample-barcoded 5' primer and J-beta primers. Each CDR3 protein gets one entry after TCRdb re-called the 5' RACE reads with MiXCR. Counted here are 750,000 to 1,000,000 distinct CDR3 sequences, almost 30% occurring once; the ten biggest clones make up 10%. This sample was also put to use in a study of T cells of mothers and their children.

Material for sequencing was blood. The receptor source for this set is a woman in her forties in good health.

As DNA, the CDR3 is TGTGCCAGCAGTGACGGACTAGCGGTTCCCTACGAGCAGTACTTC. It specifies CASSDGLAVPYEQYF. The chain recombines TRBV6-5 with TRBJ2-7, with 10 bases lining up with TRBD2. This CDR3 has 15 residues. V lost 5 bases and J lost 2; bases outside the gene matches: 6. Germline lookup yields CDR1 MNHEY and CDR2 SVGAGI.

This clonotype has only a few counts. V usage is TRBV27 and J usage is TRBJ2-7; D possibly corresponds to TRBD1 (6 bases). The germline V gene has CDR1 MNHEY and CDR2 SMNVEV (reference sequence). The CDR3 totals 13 residues. Trimming took off 6 bases at V and 6 bases at J, with 15 bases between the two ends. This CDR3 reads CASSLRGGIEQYF. The CDR3 nucleotides are TGTGCCAGCAGCCTTAGAGGGGGTATCGAGCAGTACTTC.

This clonotype was counted ten times or more. The chain is built from TRBV7-2 and TRBJ2-3; the D call may be TRBD1 or TRBD2 (5 bases each). The ends were cut back, 0 bases at V and 1 base at J, with 8 bases in the middle. Germline V lookup: CDR1 SGHTA, CDR2 FQGNSA. CDR3 length equals 15 residues. DNA of the CDR3: TGTGCCAGCAGCTTAGCGAGGGGAGGCACAGATACGCAGTATTTT. Amino acids: CASSLARGGTDTQYF.

A remark on this clonotype: Relative to the germline gene, one junction end is altered; a read error may explain this. This chain uses TRBV19 with TRBJ1-1, with no clear D. This CDR3 has 11 amino acids. Germline CDR1 and CDR2: LNHDA and SQIVND (reference sequence). Here the CDR3 DNA reads TGTGCCAGTGGAGCAAACACTGAGGCTTTCTTT. This sequence encodes CASGANTEAFF.

The chain carries TRBV7-9 and TRBJ1-1; tentative D call: TRBD1 (5 bases). Germline CDR1 reads SEHNR; CDR2 reads FQNEAQ (reference sequence). The V gene lost 5 bases and the J gene lost 3 bases, with 13 bases spanning the gap. This CDR3 is 14 amino acids long. This CDR3 is CASSQFLGDTEAFF. CDR3 nucleotides: TGTGCCAGCAGCCAGTTTTTGGGGGACACTGAAGCTTTCTTT.

V gene TRBV20-1 combines with J gene TRBJ2-1; 9 positions agree with TRBD2. The CDR3 covers 16 residues. J gave up 6 bases and V 6 bases, and 15 bases lay outside the gene matches. Germline-derived CDR1 and CDR2 are DFQATT and SNEGSKA (reference sequence). As DNA, the CDR3 is TGCAGTGCCCAGACCGTCGCGCTAGCGGGGACCAATGAGCAGTTCTTC. Protein product: CSAQTVALAGTNEQFF.

The chain couples TRBV9 to TRBJ1-1; TRBD1 aligns across 7 bases. Germline V lookup: CDR1 SGDLS, CDR2 YYNGEE. CDR3 size: 15 residues. Unmatched junction bases numbered 9, after V lost 3 bases and J lost 4 bases. The DNA of the CDR3 is TGTGCCAGCAGCGCCATAGACAGGGCGGTCACTGAAGCTTTCTTT. Translated, it gives CASSAIDRAVTEAFF.

The V gene is TRBV7-9, the J gene TRBJ1-5; D is unclear. This CDR3 has 14 amino acids. Germline lookup yields CDR1 SEHNR and CDR2 FQNEAQ (reference sequence). The V gene lost 1 base and the J gene lost 5 bases, with 9 bases spanning the gap. CDR3 loop: CASSLGGLDQPQHF. CDR3 in DNA: TGTGCCAGCAGCTTAGGAGGGTTAGATCAGCCCCAGCATTTT.

This clonotype was seen repeatedly, ten times or more. The chain employs TRBV12-3 or TRBV12-4 and TRBJ2-1, with 12 bases aligning to TRBD1. The CDR3 is 16 amino acids. V gave up 5 bases and J gave up 5 bases; unmatched junction bases: 7. CDR3 in amino acids: CASSPRGQGAHNEQFF. The DNA for the CDR3 is TGTGCCAGCAGTCCACGGGGACAGGGGGCCCACAATGAGCAGTTCTTC.

This sequence joins TRBV7-9 and TRBJ1-2; 10 positions match TRBD1. V lost 2 bases, J lost 2 bases, and 8 bases stayed unmatched. Germline lookup yields CDR1 SEHNR and CDR2 FQNEAQ (reference sequence). This CDR3 is built from 17 residues. CDR3 amino acids: CASSLLGLGQGNYGYTF. The CDR3 DNA reads as TGTGCCAGCAGCTTATTAGGACTGGGACAGGGGAACTATGGCTACACCTTC.

This clonotype was seen a few times. J is TRBJ1-5 and V is TRBV7-2; 7 bases line up with TRBD1. Per the germline V gene, CDR1 is SGHTA and CDR2 is FQGNSA. The CDR3 runs to 12 residues. With V trimmed by 5 bases and J by 9 bases, 4 bases remained unmatched. Here the CDR3 reads CASSPRTGPQHF. DNA for the CDR3: TGTGCCAGCAGCCCGCGGACAGGGCCCCAGCATTTT.

This clonotype was detected many times. The chain combines TRBV5-1 with TRBJ2-7; TRBD1 aligns across 7 bases. After removal of 4 bases from V and 3 bases from J, the junction contained 7 bases not matched to a gene. The CDR3 totals 14 residues. Germline V gene data show CDR1 as SGHRS and CDR2 as YFSETQ. In DNA, the CDR3 is TGCGCCAGCAGCCGAGACAGGGAATTCTACGAGCAGTACTTC. Its translation: CASSRDREFYEQYF. The variable domain in full, completed from reference TRBV5-1 and TRBJ2-7, reads KAGVTQTPRYLIKTRGQQVTLSCSPISGHRSVSWYQQTPGQGLQFLFEYFSETQRNKGNFPGRFSGRQFSNSRSEMNVSTLELGDSALYLCASSRDREFYEQYFGPGTRLTVT.

This clonotype has just one count. The chain recombines TRBV7-2 with TRBJ1-2, with TRBD1 matching over 8 bases. The CDR3 consists of 17 residues. CDR1 SGHTA and CDR2 FQGNSA come from the germline V gene. Unmatched junction bases numbered 11, after V lost 0 bases and J lost 5 bases. The CDR3 region is CASSLAGTGPYYYGYTF. The DNA for the CDR3 is TGTGCCAGCAGCTTAGCCGGGACAGGTCCCTATTATTATGGCTACACCTTC.

This clonotype was detected only a few times. This chain uses TRBV29-1 with TRBJ1-1; D not resolved. Per germline, CDR1 SQVTM and CDR2 ANQGSEA. Trimming took off 4 bases at V and 1 base at J, with 13 bases between the two ends. The CDR3 consists of 14 residues. This chain's CDR3 is CSVVNSLRNTEAFF. Written as DNA, the CDR3 is TGCAGCGTTGTTAACAGTTTGAGGAACACTGAAGCTTTCTTT.

This clonotype was recorded many times. This chain uses TRBV7-2 with TRBJ2-5; 15 bases are shared with TRBD2. V was clipped by 5 bases and J by 5 bases; unmatched bases: 9. The length of the CDR3 is 17 residues. Germline CDR1 is SGHTA and CDR2 is FQGNSA. The CDR3 DNA reads as TGTGCCAGCAGCGCCGGACTAGCGGGGGGGCCAGGGGAGACCCAGTACTTC. It yields the protein CASSAGLAGGPGETQYF.